This TCR beta chain comes out of a study of blood T cell repertoires in COVID-19 (dated by TCRdb to between 2020 and 2021). Turning to the overall study: Collaborator samples came from the United States, Italy and Spain and covered acute and convalescent phases of COVID-19. The sample metadata nearly always contained a de-identified subject ID, COVID-19 status, age in years and sex. HLA class I and class II types, where available, came from metadata supplied by the sample provider rather than from assay-based typing. The samples were drawn from the first 160 participants of the ongoing ImmuneRACE study and from 950 to 1,500 subjects provided by 6 global collaborators. The repertoires were released in a freely available public database intended as a resource for research on the immune response to SARS-CoV-2. The dataset comprised deeply sampled blood TCRbeta repertoires from subjects exposed to, actively infected with, or recovered from COVID-19. The prospective study material was composed of cDNA or gDNA derived from T cells, B-cell-depleted T cells, or PBMCs.

Points the paper makes about the study in general: How much clinical and demographic metadata was included differed by source and by participant, and the metadata was provided uncurated.

Via the germline V gene, CDR1 is SGDLS and CDR2 YYNGEE. A distance of 14 bases separates the germline ends of V and J, which lose 5 bases and 0 bases respectively. Taken from cysteine to phenylalanine, the CDR3 has 15 residues. The sequence is cut down to CDR3 DNA, 45 bases in frame from base 1. TCRbeta CDR3 regions were amplified from genomic DNA by means of the immunoSEQ Assay, a bias-controlled multiplex PCR. The authors processed their data as follows. The number of nucleated cells in each sample was estimated from the amplification of reference gene primers within the assay. To quantify the absolute abundance of each unique TCRbeta CDR3 rearrangement, sequence reads were collapsed and filtered. For each sample, productive Simpson clonality was calculated by taking the square root of Simpson's diversity index across productive rearrangements. TCRdb limited this immuneACCESS table to in-frame rearrangements with V and J called. A share of clones is missing; checked studies link under half to unresolved V genes, and the rest is unexplained. D and trimming were read from the DNA, whereas the V and J calls and clone size are those reported in that table. For this sample the table gives about 190,000 clones, of which less than 85% were detected only once. The ten largest clones take up roughly 3% of the sample.

Worth noting for this clone: The clone's antigen remains unknown. Qualities for individual bases were not recorded, and no much larger clone is one base off.

Enrolling through a virtual design, the prospective study's participants ranged in age from roughly 18 to 95 years and lived across 24 United States geographic areas. In the prospective study, participants were assigned to cohorts based on the clinical history participants reported in a screening survey and a study questionnaire. For ImmuneRACE Cohort 3, a participant was defined as recovered based on two consecutive negative NP/OP PCR tests, clearance by a healthcare professional, or resolution of symptoms. Mobile phlebotomists in the prospective study collected whole blood, serum and a nasopharyngeal or oropharyngeal swab from every participant. Over a roughly two-month period, participants in the prospective study had the option of providing additional blood draws and questionnaires. Prospective study blood samples were shipped either frozen or at room temperature before DNA extraction.

The sequence joins TRBV9 to TRBJ1-1; the best D guess is TRBD1, with 6 bases matching. The receptor comes from a woman aged 25 to 45 who had recovered from COVID-19. The material sequenced was PBMCs or T cells enriched from blood (not recorded which). The CDR3 region reads CASRTGSAMNTEAFF. Read as DNA, the sequence is TGTGCCAGCAGAACAGGGTCCGCAATGAACACTGAAGCTTTCTTT. Extended through the reference TRBV9 and TRBJ1-1 proteins, this CDR3 yields the full variable domain: DSGVTQTPKHLITATGQRVTLRCSPRSGDLSVYWYQQSLDQGLQFLIQYYNGEERAKGNILERFSAQQFPDLHSELNLSSLELGDSALYFCASRTGSAMNTEAFFGQGTRLTVV.